Sequencing of this TCR beta chain was carried out in a study of CD8 T cells in Susac syndrome. The CDR3 length is 13 residues. CDR1 and CDR2 from the germline V gene are SGHKS and YYEKEE (reference sequence). V lost 1 base, J lost 1 base, and 5 bases lay in between. TEMRA cells were enriched by FACS, while CD8+ and CD4+ T cells were obtained through a negative isolation that was performed magnetically. Random-hexamer reverse transcription was applied to 0.5 to 1 ug RNA. TCRdb itself ran the immunoSEQ multiplex PCR reads through MiXCR, one entry per CDR3 protein. The table shows tens of thousands of distinct CDR3 sequences, with 75% to 95% occurring only once.

V is TRBV5-5 and J is TRBJ1-1; D is unclear. Sequenced: CD8+ T cells from PBMCs. The origin of this receptor is a human donor with multiple sclerosis. The CDR3 is CASSLSANTEAFF. DNA for the CDR3: TGTGCCAGCAGCTTGTCTGCGAACACTGAAGCTTTCTTT.